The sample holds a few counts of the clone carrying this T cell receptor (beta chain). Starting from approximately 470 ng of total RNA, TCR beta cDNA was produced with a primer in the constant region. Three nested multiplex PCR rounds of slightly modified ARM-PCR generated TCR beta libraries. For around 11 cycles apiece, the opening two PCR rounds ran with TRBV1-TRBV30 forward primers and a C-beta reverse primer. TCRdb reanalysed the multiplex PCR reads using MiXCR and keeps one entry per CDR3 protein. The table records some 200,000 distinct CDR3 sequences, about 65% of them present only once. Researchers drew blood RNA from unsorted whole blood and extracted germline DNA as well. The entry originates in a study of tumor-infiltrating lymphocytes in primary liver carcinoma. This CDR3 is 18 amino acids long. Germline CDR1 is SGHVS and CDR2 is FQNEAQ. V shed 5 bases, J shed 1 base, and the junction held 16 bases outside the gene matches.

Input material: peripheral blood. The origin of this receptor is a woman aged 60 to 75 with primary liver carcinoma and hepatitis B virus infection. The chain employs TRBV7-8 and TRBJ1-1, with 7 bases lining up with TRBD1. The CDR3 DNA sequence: TGTGCCAGCAGCAAGGGGGCAGGGTGGAGGGTCGGGAACACTGAAGCTTTCTTT. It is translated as CASSKGAGWRVGNTEAFF.